This TCR beta chain was sequenced in a study of T cells in Graves' hyperthyroidism and ophthalmopathy. In the study overall: Peripheral blood was acquired at first diagnosis, ahead of any therapy whatsoever.

Participants, patients aged 18 to 65, had newly diagnosed hyperthyroidism with a duration under 2 months. A patient was excluded if there was uncontrolled infection, other autoimmune disease, pregnancy or lactation. Remarks on this clonotype: Its antigen is not known.

Whole-study results and caveats: Researchers report that a 13 V-J model separated ophthalmopathy from stable hyperthyroidism.

Germline values: CDR1 MNHEY, CDR2 SVGAGI. The CDR3 spans 12 residues. Trimming removed 2 bases from V and 5 bases from J, with 7 bases in between. Authors of the study amplified TCR beta CDR3 regions from RNA transcripts. First-round RT-PCR with HTBI primers amplified the TCR CDR3 region. TCRdb ran MiXCR on the multiplex PCR reads and lists one entry per CDR3 protein. The data hold roughly 570,000 distinct CDR3 sequences, with less than 20% observed a single time. This rearrangement joins TRBV6-5 to TRBJ2-7; D is possibly TRBD1 (5 bases). This receptor was taken from a woman in her twenties or thirties with Graves' hyperthyroidism. Sequencing was performed on blood. Here the CDR3 reads CASSYLGDEQYF. CDR3 nucleotides: TGTGCCAGCAGTTACCTAGGGGACGAGCAGTACTTC.